A selection of T cell receptor beta chains follows, all from one sample in a study of blood T cell repertoires in COVID-19. Profiling relied on immunoSEQ multiplex PCR, and the TCRdb table lists in-frame clones only, not all of them. This sample has about 480,000 clones, with roughly 90% found just once. The sequenced sample was PBMCs or T cells enriched from blood (not recorded which). The receptors derive from a woman aged 40 to 50 who had recovered from COVID-19. Both conserved end residues are part of each CDR3. A D gene is named only where the DNA matches it firmly. Size values are once, few and many counts, or a class for expanded clones, and some rows have none.

cdr3_nt: TGTGCCAGCAGCTTAGATCCAGAGGACAGGGGATCGTCCTACAATGAGCAGTTCTTC; cdr3_aa: CASSLDPEDRGSSYNEQFF; d_call: TRBD1; j_call: TRBJ2-1; v_call: TRBV11-3; clone_size: .
cdr3_nt: TGCGCCAGCAGCTTGGTTAGCTCCTATAATTCACCCCTCCACTTT; cdr3_aa: CASSLVSSYNSPLHF; d_call: .; j_call: TRBJ1-6; v_call: TRBV5-1; clone_size: .
cdr3_nt: TGTGCCAGCAGCCTAGCGGGAGGACACTATACGCAGTATTTT; cdr3_aa: CASSLAGGHYTQYF; d_call: TRBD2; j_call: TRBJ2-3; v_call: TRBV5-8; clone_size: .
cdr3_nt: TGTGCCAGCATATCGGGACTAGCGGGTTTTGAGCAGTTCTTC; cdr3_aa: CASISGLAGFEQFF; d_call: TRBD2; j_call: TRBJ2-1; v_call: TRBV6-5; clone_size: .
cdr3_nt: TGTGCCAGCTCACCGACCGGGACACCCGAGACCCAGTACTTC; cdr3_aa: CASSPTGTPETQYF; d_call: .; j_call: TRBJ2-5; v_call: TRBV18; clone_size: .
cdr3_nt: TGCGCCAGCAGATCAGGGTACGGGGGCCAAGAGACCCAGTACTTC; cdr3_aa: CASRSGYGGQETQYF; d_call: .; j_call: TRBJ2-5; v_call: TRBV5-1; clone_size: .
cdr3_nt: TGTGCCAGCAGTCCGGGACAGGGGAATGAAAAACTGTTTTTT; cdr3_aa: CASSPGQGNEKLFF; d_call: TRBD1; j_call: TRBJ1-4; v_call: TRBV27; clone_size: .
cdr3_nt: TGTGCCAGCTCCCGCGGGACAGTTTCCTACAATGAGCAGTTCTTC; cdr3_aa: CASSRGTVSYNEQFF; d_call: .; j_call: TRBJ2-1; v_call: TRBV13; clone_size: .
cdr3_nt: TGTGCCACCAGCAGAAATCCCCAATCTCCCCGGGGAAACACCATATATTTT; cdr3_aa: CATSRNPQSPRGNTIYF; d_call: .; j_call: TRBJ1-3; v_call: TRBV15; clone_size: once
cdr3_nt: TGTGCCAGCAGCGTACTAGCGGGAGCTGTCACAGATACGCAGTATTTT; cdr3_aa: CASSVLAGAVTDTQYF; d_call: TRBD2; j_call: TRBJ2-3; v_call: TRBV5-4; clone_size: .